This T cell receptor (beta chain) was recovered during a study of control samples from healthy donors and cancer patients. The CDR3 contains 14 residues. Trimming stripped 3 bases from V and 7 bases from J, with 11 bases between. Germline CDR1 SGHNT, CDR2 YYREEE (reference sequence). Clones were read by immunoSEQ multiplex PCR, and TCRdb kept only the in-frame ones, dropping some. The table shows 25,000 to 35,000 clones, with around nine tenths occurring only once. This receptor was taken from a woman between 35 and 50 years old with lung cancer. Sequenced material: PBMCs. V gene TRBV5-4 combines with J gene TRBJ2-6; perhaps TRBD1 as D (6 bases). The CDR3 bases are TGTGCCAGCAGCTCCTACAGGGAAGCCAACGTCCTGACTTTC. The encoded protein is CASSSYREANVLTF.